This entry concerns a single T cell receptor (beta chain). Authors' data handling: Reference gene primer amplification in the assay estimated nucleated cell counts. Produced via immunoSEQ multiplex PCR; TCRdb's table is partial and in-frame only. V and J calls and clone size are copied from that table; D and trimming were computed from the DNA. The sample contains 250,000 to 300,000 clones, approximately 90% of which appear only once. The sample belongs to a study of blood T cell repertoires in COVID-19. For the study at large: Sites across the United States, Italy and Spain contributed samples from acute and convalescent COVID-19. PBMCs, B-cell-depleted T cells, or T cells were the source of the cDNA or gDNA that made up the material.

The CDR3 sequence is 15 residues long. The junction had 12 bases not matched to a gene; V was cut back by 3 bases and J by 8 bases. The germline CDR1 and CDR2 sequences are GTSNPN and SVGIG (reference sequence). The J gene is TRBJ2-3, the V gene TRBV30; 9 nucleotides align to TRBD2. The receptor's source is a woman in her thirties or forties who had recovered from COVID-19. The specimen sequenced was peripheral blood. CDR3 nucleotides: TGTGCCTGGAGCCCCGGGACTAGCCGGGGGGGTACGCAGTATTTT. Protein product: CAWSPGTSRGGTQYF.